A selection of T cell receptor beta chains follows, all from one sample in a study of T-cell reconstitution after alpha-beta-depleted transplantation in children. A single record per CDR3 protein comes from TCRdb applying MiXCR to the PCR reads. The data show 420,000 or so distinct CDR3 sequences, roughly 11% seen once. The sample in question was PBMCs from the stem cell graft donor, obtained from the stem cell graft. The origin of the receptors is a human donor who donated a stem cell graft to a child with acute myeloid leukemia. CDR3s include the opening cysteine and the closing phenylalanine or tryptophan. Fields, in order: V gene, clone size, D gene, J gene, CDR3 DNA, CDR3 protein. The D gene is left open where the match is weak. The size entry is marked missing in some rows and otherwise reads once, few, many or a size class.

v_gene: TRBV7-9; abundance: -; d_gene: -; j_gene: TRBJ2-7; CDR3nt: TGTGCCAGCAGTTGGGGGATTGGCGAGCAGTACTTC; CDR3aa: CASSWGIGEQYF
v_gene: TRBV5-1; abundance: -; d_gene: TRBD2; j_gene: TRBJ2-1; CDR3nt: TGCGCCAGCAGCTTCTCGGGGGGGGCCGGTGAGCAGTTCTTC; CDR3aa: CASSFSGGAGEQFF
v_gene: TRBV29-1; abundance: many; d_gene: TRBD1; j_gene: TRBJ1-2; CDR3nt: TGCAGCGTTGAAGAGTACAGGGGATCCACCTTC; CDR3aa: CSVEEYRGSTF
v_gene: TRBV9; abundance: -; d_gene: -; j_gene: TRBJ1-6; CDR3nt: TGTGCCAGCAGCTTACCCCCGGCGAGGGGGAATAATTCACCCCTCCACTTT; CDR3aa: CASSLPPARGNNSPLHF
v_gene: TRBV6-5; abundance: few; d_gene: -; j_gene: TRBJ2-1; CDR3nt: TGTGCCAGCAGGTTCTCCTCAACGGGACTTTTCGAGTACAATGAGCAGTTCTTC; CDR3aa: CASRFSSTGLFEYNEQFF
v_gene: TRBV20-1; abundance: many; d_gene: TRBD2; j_gene: TRBJ2-3; CDR3nt: TGCAGTGCTAGATCGGGGACTAGCGGGAACACAGATACGCAGTATTTT; CDR3aa: CSARSGTSGNTDTQYF
v_gene: TRBV12-3/TRBV12-4; abundance: few; d_gene: -; j_gene: TRBJ2-1; CDR3nt: TGTGCCAGCAGGGAACGGGAGTCTCCCTACAATGAGCAGTTCTTC; CDR3aa: CASRERESPYNEQFF
v_gene: TRBV29-1; abundance: few; d_gene: -; j_gene: TRBJ2-7; CDR3nt: TGCAGCGCAACAAGAGCGGGCGGGTACTACGAGCAGTACTTC; CDR3aa: CSATRAGGYYEQYF
v_gene: TRBV20-1; abundance: few; d_gene: TRBD1; j_gene: TRBJ2-3; CDR3nt: TGCAGTGCCCTACCGGGACAGGGAAGCACAGATACGCAGTATTTT; CDR3aa: CSALPGQGSTDTQYF
v_gene: TRBV20-1; abundance: -; d_gene: -; j_gene: TRBJ2-1; CDR3nt: TGCAGTGCTAGAGCCACCTCTTACAATGAGCAGTTCTTC; CDR3aa: CSARATSYNEQFF
v_gene: TRBV28; abundance: few; d_gene: -; j_gene: TRBJ2-7; CDR3nt: TGTGCCAGCAGTTTACCTAAACTAGGATTCGACGAGCAGTACTTC; CDR3aa: CASSLPKLGFDEQYF
v_gene: TRBV15; abundance: -; d_gene: TRBD1; j_gene: TRBJ1-2; CDR3nt: TGTGCCACCAGCACAGGGGGGTCGTACTATGGCTGCACCTTC; CDR3aa: CATSTGGSYYGCTF
v_gene: TRBV13; abundance: many; d_gene: TRBD1; j_gene: TRBJ1-2; CDR3nt: TGTGCCAGCAGCTTCGACAGGGGCATCTATGGCTACACCTTC; CDR3aa: CASSFDRGIYGYTF
v_gene: TRBV5-5; abundance: few; d_gene: TRBD2; j_gene: TRBJ2-1; CDR3nt: TGTGCCAGCAGCTCAAATCCGGGACTAGCCCAATACCGTGGTGAGCAGTTCTTC; CDR3aa: CASSSNPGLAQYRGEQFF
v_gene: TRBV20-1; abundance: few; d_gene: -; j_gene: TRBJ1-5; CDR3nt: TGCAGTGCTAGAGGTGCAGGGGATGTTCAGCCCCAGCATTTT; CDR3aa: CSARGAGDVQPQHF
v_gene: TRBV3-1; abundance: few; d_gene: -; j_gene: TRBJ2-1; CDR3nt: TGTGCCAGCAGCCATGGGCTTGCGTCCGCAGAACAAGAGACCCAGTTCTTC; CDR3aa: CASSHGLASAEQETQFF
v_gene: TRBV10-3; abundance: -; d_gene: -; j_gene: TRBJ2-1; CDR3nt: TGTGCCATCGCGCGACAGTCCATGAACAATGAGCAGTTCTTC; CDR3aa: CAIARQSMNNEQFF
v_gene: TRBV7-3; abundance: -; d_gene: -; j_gene: TRBJ1-1; CDR3nt: TGTGCCAGCAGCTTAGACTACGGACAGACTGAAGCTTTCTTT; CDR3aa: CASSLDYGQTEAFF
v_gene: TRBV19; abundance: few; d_gene: -; j_gene: TRBJ1-6; CDR3nt: TGTGCCGGCTCAAATTCACCCCTCCACTTT; CDR3aa: CAGSNSPLHF
v_gene: TRBV18; abundance: few; d_gene: -; j_gene: TRBJ2-7; CDR3nt: TGTGCCAGCTCCAAAAACCGGCGGACCTACGAGCAGTACTTC; CDR3aa: CASSKNRRTYEQYF
v_gene: TRBV9; abundance: few; d_gene: TRBD2; j_gene: TRBJ2-1; CDR3nt: TGTGCCAGCGTTTCAGGTGTCGGGGGGGTTGAGCAGTTCTTC; CDR3aa: CASVSGVGGVEQFF
v_gene: TRBV20-1; abundance: few; d_gene: -; j_gene: TRBJ1-3; CDR3nt: TGCAGTGCTAGGTTCTCAGTCTCTGGAAACACCATATATTTT; CDR3aa: CSARFSVSGNTIYF
v_gene: TRBV5-5; abundance: few; d_gene: -; j_gene: TRBJ1-2; CDR3nt: TGTGCCAGCAGCTTGAATCCAGGTTCTAACTATGGCTACACCTTC; CDR3aa: CASSLNPGSNYGYTF
v_gene: TRBV19; abundance: -; d_gene: -; j_gene: TRBJ2-7; CDR3nt: TGTGCCAGTAGTATTTCCCATGCCTACGAGCAGTACTTC; CDR3aa: CASSISHAYEQYF
v_gene: TRBV30; abundance: -; d_gene: TRBD1; j_gene: TRBJ1-4; CDR3nt: TGTGCCTGGAGTGTAAGGAGGGGGCCTAATGAAAAACTGTTTTTT; CDR3aa: CAWSVRRGPNEKLFF
v_gene: TRBV20-1; abundance: -; d_gene: -; j_gene: TRBJ1-4; CDR3nt: TGCAGTGCCCCCCCACTGGGACGCGCGGGAGAAAAACTGTTTTTT; CDR3aa: CSAPPLGRAGEKLFF
v_gene: TRBV7-9; abundance: few; d_gene: -; j_gene: TRBJ1-1; CDR3nt: TGTGCCAGCAGCTTAGCGGGTAATTGGCAGGGGAACGCTGAAGCTTTCTTT; CDR3aa: CASSLAGNWQGNAEAFF
v_gene: TRBV20-1; abundance: few; d_gene: TRBD1; j_gene: TRBJ1-4; CDR3nt: TGCAGTGCTAGAGTCGGCGGGACAGGCGAAAAACTGTTTTTT; CDR3aa: CSARVGGTGEKLFF
v_gene: TRBV20-1; abundance: many; d_gene: -; j_gene: TRBJ1-1; CDR3nt: TGCAGTGCTAGAGATAACCAGGGCTGGGGGACTGAAGCTTTCTTT; CDR3aa: CSARDNQGWGTEAFF
v_gene: TRBV20-1; abundance: many; d_gene: TRBD1; j_gene: TRBJ1-1; CDR3nt: TGCAGTGCCTCCCCTTGGGACAGGGGTAGGTTAGGCACTGAAGCTTTCTTT; CDR3aa: CSASPWDRGRLGTEAFF